This T cell receptor (beta chain) is from a study of graft-versus-host responses after intestinal transplantation. Trimming took off 6 bases at V and 3 bases at J, with 21 bases between the two ends. Germline V lookup: CDR1 SGHDT, CDR2 YYEEEE. This CDR3 is 16 amino acids long. TCRdb keeps only in-frame clones here, not all; method: immunoSEQ multiplex PCR. The sample carries around 96,000 clones, 80% to 95% recorded once. The sequence derives from a human patient who received an intestinal transplant, so some T cells may come from the graft donor. This chain uses TRBV5-6 with TRBJ1-1; D is unresolved. Sequencing was performed on PBMCs, taken about 440 days after intestinal transplant. CDR3 loop: CASTPGVEGLDTEAFF. In DNA, the CDR3 is TGTGCCAGCACCCCAGGCGTGGAGGGTTTGGACACTGAAGCTTTCTTT.